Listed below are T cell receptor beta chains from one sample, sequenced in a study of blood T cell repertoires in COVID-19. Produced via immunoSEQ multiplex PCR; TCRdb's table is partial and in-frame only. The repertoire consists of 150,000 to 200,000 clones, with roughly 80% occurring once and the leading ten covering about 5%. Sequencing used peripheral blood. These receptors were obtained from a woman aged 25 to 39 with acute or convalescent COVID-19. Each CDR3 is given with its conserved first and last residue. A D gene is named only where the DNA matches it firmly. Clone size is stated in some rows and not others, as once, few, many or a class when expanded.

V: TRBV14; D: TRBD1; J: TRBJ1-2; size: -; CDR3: CASSQGQGDYGYTF; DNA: TGTGCCAGCAGCCAAGGACAGGGAGACTATGGCTACACCTTC
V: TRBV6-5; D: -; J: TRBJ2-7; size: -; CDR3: CASSYTSPSYEQYF; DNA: TGTGCCAGCAGTTACACCAGTCCTTCCTACGAGCAGTACTTC
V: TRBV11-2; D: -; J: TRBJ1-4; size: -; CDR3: CASSPGTYSGEKLFF; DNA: TGTGCCAGCAGTCCCGGGACTTACTCGGGTGAAAAACTGTTTTTT
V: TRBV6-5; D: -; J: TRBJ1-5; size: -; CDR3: CASSRDSSNQPQHF; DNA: TGTGCCAGCAGCCGAGACAGTAGCAATCAGCCCCAGCATTTT
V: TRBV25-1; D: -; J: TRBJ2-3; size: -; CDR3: CASTSAPPVDTQYF; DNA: TGTGCCAGCACTTCCGCCCCCCCGGTGGATACGCAGTATTTT
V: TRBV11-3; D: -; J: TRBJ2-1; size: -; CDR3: CASSLGAGSYNEQFF; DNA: TGTGCCAGCAGCTTAGGGGCCGGCTCCTACAATGAGCAGTTCTTC
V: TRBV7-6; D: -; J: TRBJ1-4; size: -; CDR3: CASSPQRGTEKLFF; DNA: TGTGCCAGCAGCCCTCAGCGGGGCACGGAAAAACTGTTTTTT
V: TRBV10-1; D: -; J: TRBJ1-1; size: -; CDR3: CASSESRVSTEAFF; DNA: TGCGCCAGCAGTGAGTCGAGGGTGAGCACTGAAGCTTTCTTT
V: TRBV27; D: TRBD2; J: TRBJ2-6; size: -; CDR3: CASSLLGRGGAGANVLTF; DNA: TGTGCCAGCAGTTTATTGGGACGGGGAGGGGCTGGGGCCAACGTCCTGACTTTC
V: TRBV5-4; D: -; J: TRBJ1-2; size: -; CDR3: CASSLVIGQNPLYGYTF; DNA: TGTGCCAGCAGCTTGGTGATCGGACAGAACCCCCTCTATGGCTACACCTTC
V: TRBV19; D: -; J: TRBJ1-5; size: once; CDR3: CASSIEPGNQPQHF; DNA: TGTGCCAGTAGTATAGAGCCAGGGAATCAGCCCCAGCATTTT
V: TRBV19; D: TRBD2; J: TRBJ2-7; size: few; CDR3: CASSIELAGVRDEQYF; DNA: TGTGCCAGTAGTATCGAACTAGCGGGAGTACGCGACGAGCAGTACTTC
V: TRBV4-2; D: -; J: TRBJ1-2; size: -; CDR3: CASSQVGGGYGYTF; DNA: TGTGCCAGCAGCCAAGTTGGGGGAGGGTATGGCTACACCTTC
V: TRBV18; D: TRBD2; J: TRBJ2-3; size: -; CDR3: CASSPRAGTRPSTDTQYF; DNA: TGTGCCAGCTCACCACGAGCAGGGACTAGGCCTAGCACAGATACGCAGTATTTT
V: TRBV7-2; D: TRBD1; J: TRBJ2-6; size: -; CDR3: CASSLTGTGLGGANVLTF; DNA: TGTGCCAGCAGCTTAACAGGGACAGGTTTGGGAGGGGCCAACGTCCTGACTTTC
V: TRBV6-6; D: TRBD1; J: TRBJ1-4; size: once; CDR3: CASRPGTGGRKLFF; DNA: TGTGCCAGCAGGCCCGGGACAGGGGGTCGAAAACTGTTTTTT
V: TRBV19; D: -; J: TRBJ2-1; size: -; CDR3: CASSIPRGRSEQFF; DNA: TGTGCCAGTAGTATACCCCGAGGTAGAAGTGAGCAGTTCTTC
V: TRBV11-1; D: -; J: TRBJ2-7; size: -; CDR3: CASSLGSSYEQYF; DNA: TGTGCCAGCAGCCTGGGCAGCTCCTACGAGCAGTACTTC
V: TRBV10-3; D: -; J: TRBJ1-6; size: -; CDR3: CAISGGGNSPLHF; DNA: TGTGCCATCAGTGGAGGTGGGAATTCACCCCTCCACTTT
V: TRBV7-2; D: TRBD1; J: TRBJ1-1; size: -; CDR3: CASSFFGQGNTEAFF; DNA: TGTGCCAGCAGCTTCTTTGGACAGGGAAACACTGAAGCTTTCTTT
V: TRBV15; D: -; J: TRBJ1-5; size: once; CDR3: CATSRDLGGSQILPQHF; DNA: TGTGCCACCAGCAGAGATCTAGGAGGCAGCCAGATATTGCCCCAGCATTTT
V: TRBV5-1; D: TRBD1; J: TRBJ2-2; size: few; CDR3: CASSLRGRGQNTGELFF; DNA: TGCGCCAGCAGCTTGCGTGGCAGGGGGCAGAACACCGGGGAGCTGTTTTTT
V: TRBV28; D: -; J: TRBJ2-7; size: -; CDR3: CATSMGGARYEQYF; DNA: TGTGCTACCAGCATGGGGGGGGCGCGGTACGAGCAGTACTTC
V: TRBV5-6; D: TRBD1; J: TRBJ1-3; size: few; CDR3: CASSLRTGPRNTIYF; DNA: TGTGCCAGCAGCCTCCGGACAGGGCCAAGAAACACCATATATTTT
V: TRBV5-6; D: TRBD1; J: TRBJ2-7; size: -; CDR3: CASSAGTGSYEQYF; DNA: TGTGCCAGCAGTGCCGGGACAGGGTCTTACGAGCAGTACTTC
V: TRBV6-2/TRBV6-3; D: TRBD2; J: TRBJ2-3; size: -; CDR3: CASSYPPGGAKTDTQYF; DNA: TGTGCCAGCAGTTACCCCCCCGGGGGGGCGAAGACAGATACGCAGTATTTT
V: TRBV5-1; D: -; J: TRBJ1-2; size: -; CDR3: CASSPGGHGYTF; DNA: TGCGCCAGCAGTCCGGGGGGCCATGGCTACACCTTC
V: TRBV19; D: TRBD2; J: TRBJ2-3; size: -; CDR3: CASSSSRVGGRLDTQYF; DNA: TGTGCCAGTAGTTCCTCTAGGGTGGGGGGGAGATTAGATACGCAGTATTTT
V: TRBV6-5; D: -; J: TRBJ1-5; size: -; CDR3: CASRGPSNQPQHF; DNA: TGTGCCAGCAGGGGCCCAAGCAATCAGCCCCAGCATTTT
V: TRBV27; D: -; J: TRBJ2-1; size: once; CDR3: CASRKLGLQFF; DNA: TGTGCCAGCAGGAAACTCGGTCTGCAGTTCTTC
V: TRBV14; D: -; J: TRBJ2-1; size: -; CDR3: CASSPGARGGSRDEQFF; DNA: TGTGCCAGCAGCCCCGGAGCGAGGGGGGGCTCTCGGGATGAGCAGTTCTTC
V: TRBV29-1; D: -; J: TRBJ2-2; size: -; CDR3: CSVVYGGESGELFF; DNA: TGCAGCGTTGTCTATGGCGGGGAATCCGGGGAGCTGTTTTTT
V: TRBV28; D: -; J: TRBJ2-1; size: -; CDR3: CASSSGVLGGSYNEQFF; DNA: TGTGCCAGCAGTTCTGGGGTTTTAGGGGGTTCCTACAATGAGCAGTTCTTC
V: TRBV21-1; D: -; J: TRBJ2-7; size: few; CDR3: CAGKARPGTSGRAVYEQYF; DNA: TGTGCCGGAAAAGCCAGACCCGGGACTAGCGGGAGGGCCGTGTACGAGCAGTACTTC
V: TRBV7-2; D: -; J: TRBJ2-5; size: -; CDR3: CASSLAAWRIQETQYF; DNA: TGTGCCAGCAGCTTAGCGGCCTGGAGAATCCAAGAGACCCAGTACTTC
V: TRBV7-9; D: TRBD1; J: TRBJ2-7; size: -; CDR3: CASSLADRAREQYF; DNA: TGTGCCAGCAGCTTAGCGGACAGGGCGAGGGAGCAGTACTTC
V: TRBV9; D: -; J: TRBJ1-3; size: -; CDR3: CASSGSVGNTIYF; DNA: TGTGCCAGCAGCGGCTCGGTTGGAAACACCATATATTTT
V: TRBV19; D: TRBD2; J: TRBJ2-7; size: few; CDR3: CASSIVAGEYEQYF; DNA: TGTGCCAGTAGTATAGTGGCGGGAGAATACGAGCAGTACTTC
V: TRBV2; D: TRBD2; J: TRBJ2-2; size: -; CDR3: CASSETSGRATGELFF; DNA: TGTGCCAGCAGTGAGACTAGCGGGAGGGCCACCGGGGAGCTGTTTTTT
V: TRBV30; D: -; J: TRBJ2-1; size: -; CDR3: CAWSSSLGIPSYNEQFF; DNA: TGTGCCTGGAGTTCTTCACTCGGTATCCCCTCCTACAATGAGCAGTTCTTC
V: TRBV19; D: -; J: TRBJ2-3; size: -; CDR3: CASSTQGLNTQYF; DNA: TGTGCCAGTAGTACTCAGGGTCTTAATACGCAGTATTTT
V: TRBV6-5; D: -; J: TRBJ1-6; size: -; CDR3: CASSYQGSPLHF; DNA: TGTGCCAGCAGTTACCAGGGCTCACCCCTCCACTTT
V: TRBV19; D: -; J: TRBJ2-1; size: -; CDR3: CASSPGRNEQFF; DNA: TGTGCCAGTAGTCCAGGGCGGAATGAGCAGTTCTTC
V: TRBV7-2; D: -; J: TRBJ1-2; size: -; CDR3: CASSLPTPGYTF; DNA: TGTGCCAGCAGCTTGCCTACGCCTGGCTACACCTTC
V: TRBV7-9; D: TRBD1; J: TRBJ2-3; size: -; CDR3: CASSLGTGLTDTQYF; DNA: TGTGCCAGCAGCTTAGGGACAGGGCTCACAGATACGCAGTATTTT
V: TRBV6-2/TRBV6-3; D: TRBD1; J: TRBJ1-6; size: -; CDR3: CASSYTPGQGASSPLHF; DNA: TGTGCCAGCAGTTACACCCCGGGACAGGGGGCGAGTTCACCCCTCCACTTT
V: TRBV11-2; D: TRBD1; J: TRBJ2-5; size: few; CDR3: CASSSGQGSETQYF; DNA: TGTGCCAGCAGCTCCGGACAGGGGAGTGAGACCCAGTACTTC
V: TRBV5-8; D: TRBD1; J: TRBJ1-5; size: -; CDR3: CASSLYRGDNSNQPQHF; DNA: TGTGCCAGCAGCTTGTACAGGGGGGATAATAGCAATCAGCCCCAGCATTTT
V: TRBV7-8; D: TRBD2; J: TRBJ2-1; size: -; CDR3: CASSSFTSAFYNEQFF; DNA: TGTGCCAGCAGCTCATTTACTAGCGCGTTCTACAATGAGCAGTTCTTC
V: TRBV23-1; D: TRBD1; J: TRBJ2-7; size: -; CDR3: CASSWTGTYEQYF; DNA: TGCGCCAGCAGTTGGACAGGTACCTACGAGCAGTACTTC
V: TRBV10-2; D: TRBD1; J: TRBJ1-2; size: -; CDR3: CASSPGDRGRGYTF; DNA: TGCGCCAGCAGCCCCGGGGACAGGGGGCGAGGCTACACCTTC
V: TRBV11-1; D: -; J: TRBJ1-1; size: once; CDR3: CASSFGRGFGGTEAFF; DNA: TGTGCCAGCAGCTTTGGAAGGGGATTCGGGGGCACTGAAGCTTTCTTT
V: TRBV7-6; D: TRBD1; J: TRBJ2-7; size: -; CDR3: CASSSVRDRVYEQYF; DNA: TGTGCCAGCAGCTCTGTCCGGGACAGGGTCTACGAGCAGTACTTC
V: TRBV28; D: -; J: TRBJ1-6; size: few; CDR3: CASSPSGARISPLHF; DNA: TGTGCCAGCAGCCCATCTGGGGCGCGGATATCGCCCCTCCACTTT
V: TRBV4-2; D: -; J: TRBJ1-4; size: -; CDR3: CASSQRGGTTNEKLFF; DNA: TGTGCCAGCAGCCAAAGAGGAGGTACAACTAATGAAAAACTGTTTTTT
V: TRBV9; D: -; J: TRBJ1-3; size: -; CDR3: CASSVGTSSSGNTIYF; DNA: TGTGCCAGCAGCGTAGGAACGTCCAGCTCTGGAAACACCATATATTTT
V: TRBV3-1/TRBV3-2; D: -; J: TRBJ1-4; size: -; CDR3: CASSLLNEKLFF; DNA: TGTGCCAGCAGCCTTCTTAATGAAAAACTGTTTTTT
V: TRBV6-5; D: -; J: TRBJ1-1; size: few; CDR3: CASSWQGGTEAFF; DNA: TGTGCCAGCAGTTGGCAAGGGGGCACTGAAGCTTTCTTT
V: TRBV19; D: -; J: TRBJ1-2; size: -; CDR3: CASSGQGIYGYTF; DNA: TGTGCCAGTAGTGGGCAGGGGATCTATGGCTACACCTTC